This paragraph reports one TCR beta chain. What it recognizes is unknown. Germline CDR1 SGHKS, CDR2 YYEKEE (reference sequence). Trimming shortened V by 0 bases and J by 8 bases, and 14 bases separated the two germline ends. The CDR3 contains 14 residues. This entry comes from a study of T-cell reconstitution after alpha-beta-depleted transplantation in children. The study, taken as a whole, reports: About two months after transplant, alpha-beta T cells reportedly came from several hundred expanded graft clones. Counts and diversity of T cells one year after transplant came mostly from newly produced T cells.

Preparation of the TCRbeta library used unique molecular identifiers. TCRdb processed the PCR reads anew with MiXCR; each CDR3 protein has one entry. This table has about a million distinct CDR3 sequences, about 29% appearing once. The chain links TRBV5-5 to TRBJ1-2; D gene uncertain. The sequencing used PBMCs, mostly from graft donor cells, collected 360 days after TCRalphabeta/CD19-depleted stem cell transplant. The source of this sequence is a boy less than two years old who had a stem cell transplant for SCID, so the T cells may come from the graft donor. In nucleotides, the CDR3 is TGTGCCAGCAGCTTGGATAGCAGGAAAGGAGGCTACACCTTC. It translates to CASSLDSRKGGYTF.